The entry below gives a single T cell receptor beta chain sequence along with its context. While infection was still active, Seattle patients were enrolled and then followed longitudinally. The data stem from a study of blood T cell repertoires in COVID-19. TCRdb keeps only in-frame clones here, not all; method: immunoSEQ multiplex PCR. The sample comprises approximately 10,000 clones, less than 80% of which are singletons, and around 5.5% rests with the top ten. The CDR3 totals 17 residues. Germline V gene lookup returns CDR1 MGHRA and CDR2 YSYEKL. The junction had 11 bases not matched to a gene; V was cut back by 3 bases and J by 7 bases.

The source is a man in his sixties with COVID-19, enrolled during active disease. Sequences were obtained from peripheral blood. The chain employs TRBV4-1 and TRBJ1-4; TRBD1 matches at 10 bases. The DNA of the CDR3 is TGCGCCAGCAGCCACAGACAGGGGGCGCTCCCAGGTGAAAAACTGTTTTTT. Translating gives CASSHRQGALPGEKLFF.